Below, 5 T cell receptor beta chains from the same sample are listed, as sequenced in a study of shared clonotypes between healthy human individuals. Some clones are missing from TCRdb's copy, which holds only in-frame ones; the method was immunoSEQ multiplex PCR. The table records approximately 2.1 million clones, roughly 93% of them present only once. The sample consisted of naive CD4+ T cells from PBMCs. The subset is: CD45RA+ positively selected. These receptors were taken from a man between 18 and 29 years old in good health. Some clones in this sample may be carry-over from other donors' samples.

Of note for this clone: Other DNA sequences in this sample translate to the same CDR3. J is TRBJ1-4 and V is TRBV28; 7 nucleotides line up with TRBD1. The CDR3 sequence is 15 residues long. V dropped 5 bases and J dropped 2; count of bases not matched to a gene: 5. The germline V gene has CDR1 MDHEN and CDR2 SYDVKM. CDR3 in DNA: TGTGCCAGCAGTGCCTACAGGGGCACTAATGAAAAACTGTTTTTT. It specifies CASSAYRGTNEKLFF.

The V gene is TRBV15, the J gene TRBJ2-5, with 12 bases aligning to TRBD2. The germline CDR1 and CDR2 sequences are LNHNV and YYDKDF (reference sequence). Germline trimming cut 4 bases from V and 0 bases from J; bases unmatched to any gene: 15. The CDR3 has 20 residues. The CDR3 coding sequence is TGTGCCACCAGCACCCGTTTGACTAGCGGGAGCCTAGCCTACCAAGAGACCCAGTACTTC. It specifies CATSTRLTSGSLAYQETQYF. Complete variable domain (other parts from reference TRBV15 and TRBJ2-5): DAMVIQNPRYQVTQFGKPVTLSCSQTLNHNVMYWYQQKSSQAPKLLFHYYDKDFNNEADTPDNFQSRRPNTSFCFLDIRSPGLGDTAMYLCATSTRLTSGSLAYQETQYFGPGTRLLVL.

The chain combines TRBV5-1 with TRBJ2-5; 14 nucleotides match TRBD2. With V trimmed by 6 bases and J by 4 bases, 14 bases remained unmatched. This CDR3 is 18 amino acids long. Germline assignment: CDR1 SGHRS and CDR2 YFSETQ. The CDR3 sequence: CASIAGTSGSPIRETQYF. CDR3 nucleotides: TGCGCCAGCATCGCCGGGACTAGCGGGAGCCCCATCCGAGAGACCCAGTACTTC.

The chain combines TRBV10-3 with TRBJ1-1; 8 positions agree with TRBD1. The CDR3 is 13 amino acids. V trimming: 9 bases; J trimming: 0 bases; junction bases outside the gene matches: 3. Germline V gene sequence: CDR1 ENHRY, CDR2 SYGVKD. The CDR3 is CAIATGVNTEAFF. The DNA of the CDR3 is TGTGCCATTGCGACAGGGGTGAACACTGAAGCTTTCTTT.

CDR3 protein: CASSLVLATTDTQYF. CDR3 bases: TGTGCCAGCAGCTTAGTGCTAGCGACAACAGATACGCAGTATTTT. J is TRBJ2-3 and V is TRBV11-2; a possible D gene is TRBD2 (6 bases). The germline V gene has CDR1 SGHAT and CDR2 FQNNGV. Trimming removed 1 base at V and 3 bases at J, with 11 bases between. This CDR3 region has 15 residues.